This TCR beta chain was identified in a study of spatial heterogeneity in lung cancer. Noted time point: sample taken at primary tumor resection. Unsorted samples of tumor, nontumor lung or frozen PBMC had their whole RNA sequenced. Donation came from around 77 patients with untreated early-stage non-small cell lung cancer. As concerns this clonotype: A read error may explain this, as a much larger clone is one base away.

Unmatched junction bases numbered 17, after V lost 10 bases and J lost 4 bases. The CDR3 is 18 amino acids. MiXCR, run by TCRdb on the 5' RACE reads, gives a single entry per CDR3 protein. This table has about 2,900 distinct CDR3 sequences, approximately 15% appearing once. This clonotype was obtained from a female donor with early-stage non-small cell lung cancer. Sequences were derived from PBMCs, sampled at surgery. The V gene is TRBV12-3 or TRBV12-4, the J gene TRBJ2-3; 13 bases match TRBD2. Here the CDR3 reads CANTLALAGGSRADTQYF. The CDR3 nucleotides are TGTGCCAACACCCTGGCACTAGCGGGAGGGAGTAGGGCAGATACGCAGTATTTT.